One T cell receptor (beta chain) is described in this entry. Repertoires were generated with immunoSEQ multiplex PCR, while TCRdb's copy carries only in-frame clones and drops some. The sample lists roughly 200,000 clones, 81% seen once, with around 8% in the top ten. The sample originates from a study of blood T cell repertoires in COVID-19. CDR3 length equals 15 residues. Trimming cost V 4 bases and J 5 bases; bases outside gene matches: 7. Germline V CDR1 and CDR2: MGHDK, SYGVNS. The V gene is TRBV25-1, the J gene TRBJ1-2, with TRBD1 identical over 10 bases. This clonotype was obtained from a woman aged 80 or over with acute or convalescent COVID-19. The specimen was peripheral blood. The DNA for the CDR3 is TGTGCCAGCAGTGCCCGCCCGGGACAGGGGTATGGCTACACCTTC. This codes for CASSARPGQGYGYTF.